The text below deals with one T cell receptor beta chain. The sample originates from a study of blood T cell repertoires in COVID-19. Across the whole study: The analysed material was cDNA or gDNA that came from T cells, B-cell-depleted T cells, or PBMCs.

The CDR3 is 13 residues long. Trimming removed 7 bases at V and 4 bases at J, with 11 bases between. Per germline, CDR1 MDHEN and CDR2 SYDVKM. The protocol was immunoSEQ multiplex PCR, while the TCRdb copy is restricted to in-frame clones and leaves out a portion. The sample has about 3,000 clones; 93% are singletons. Material for sequencing was peripheral blood. J is TRBJ1-5 and V is TRBV28; the D gene is possibly TRBD1 (5 bases). This TCR derives from a human donor in a cohort sampled during active COVID-19. The CDR3 here is CASILQGNQPQHF. Written as DNA, the CDR3 is TGTGCCAGCATCCTCCAGGGTAATCAGCCCCAGCATTTT.